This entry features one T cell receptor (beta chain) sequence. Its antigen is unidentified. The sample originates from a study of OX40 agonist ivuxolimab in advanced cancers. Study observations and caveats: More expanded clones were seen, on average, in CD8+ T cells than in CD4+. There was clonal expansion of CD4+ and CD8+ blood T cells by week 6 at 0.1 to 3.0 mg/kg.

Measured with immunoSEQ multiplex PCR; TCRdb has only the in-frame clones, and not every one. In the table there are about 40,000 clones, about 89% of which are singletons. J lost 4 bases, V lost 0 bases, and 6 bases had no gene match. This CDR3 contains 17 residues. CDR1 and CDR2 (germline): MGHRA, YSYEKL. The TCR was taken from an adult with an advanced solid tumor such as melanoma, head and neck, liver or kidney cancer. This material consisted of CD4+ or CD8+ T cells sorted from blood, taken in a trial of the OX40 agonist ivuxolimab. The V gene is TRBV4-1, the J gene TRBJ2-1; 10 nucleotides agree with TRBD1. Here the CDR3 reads CASSQDPGQGTYNEQFF. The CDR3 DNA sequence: TGCGCCAGCAGCCAAGACCCGGGACAGGGGACTTACAATGAGCAGTTCTTC.